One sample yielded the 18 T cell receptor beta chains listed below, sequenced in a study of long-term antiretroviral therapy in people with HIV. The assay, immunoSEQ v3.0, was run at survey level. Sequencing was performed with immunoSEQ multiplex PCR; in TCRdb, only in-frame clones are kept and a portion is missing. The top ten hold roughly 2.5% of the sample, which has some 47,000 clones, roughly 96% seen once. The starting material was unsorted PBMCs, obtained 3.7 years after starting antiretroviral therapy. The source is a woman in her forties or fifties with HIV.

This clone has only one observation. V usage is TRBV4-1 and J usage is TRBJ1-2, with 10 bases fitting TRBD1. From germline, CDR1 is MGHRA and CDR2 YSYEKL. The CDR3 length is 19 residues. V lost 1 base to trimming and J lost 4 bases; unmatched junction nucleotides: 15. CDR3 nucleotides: TGCGCCAGCAGCCAAGGCCCACGGGACAGGGGACGGGGAGGCTATGGCTACACCTTC. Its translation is CASSQGPRDRGRGGYGYTF.

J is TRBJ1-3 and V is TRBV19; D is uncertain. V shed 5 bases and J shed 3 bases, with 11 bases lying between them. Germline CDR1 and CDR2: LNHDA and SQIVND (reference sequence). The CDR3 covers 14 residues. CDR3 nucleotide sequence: TGTGCCAGTAGTGCCAGTGTGAGTGGAAACACCATATATTTT. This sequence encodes CASSASVSGNTIYF.

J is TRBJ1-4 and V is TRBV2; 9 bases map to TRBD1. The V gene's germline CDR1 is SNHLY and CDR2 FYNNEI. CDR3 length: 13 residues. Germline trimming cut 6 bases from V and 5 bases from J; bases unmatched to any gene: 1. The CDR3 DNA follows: TGTGCCAGCAGCGGGACAGGGAATGAAAAACTGTTTTTT. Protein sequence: CASSGTGNEKLFF.

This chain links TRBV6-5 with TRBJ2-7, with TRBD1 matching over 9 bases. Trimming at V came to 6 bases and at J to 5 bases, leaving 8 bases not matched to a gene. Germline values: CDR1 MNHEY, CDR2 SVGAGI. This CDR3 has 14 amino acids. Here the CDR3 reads CASRPGQGRDEQYF. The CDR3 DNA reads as TGTGCCAGCAGGCCGGGACAGGGTAGGGACGAGCAGTACTTC.

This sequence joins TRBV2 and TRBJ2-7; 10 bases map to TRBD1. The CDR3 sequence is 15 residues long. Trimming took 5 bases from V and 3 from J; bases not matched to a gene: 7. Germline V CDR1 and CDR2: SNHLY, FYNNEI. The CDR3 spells CASSTRTGGHYEQYF. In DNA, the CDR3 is TGTGCCAGCAGTACTAGGACAGGGGGTCACTACGAGCAGTACTTC.

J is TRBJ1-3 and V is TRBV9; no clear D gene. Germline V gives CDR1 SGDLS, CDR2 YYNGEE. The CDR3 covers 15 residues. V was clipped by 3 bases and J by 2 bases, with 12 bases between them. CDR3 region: CASSGGNWAGNTIYF. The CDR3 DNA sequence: TGTGCCAGCAGCGGAGGGAATTGGGCTGGAAACACCATATATTTT.

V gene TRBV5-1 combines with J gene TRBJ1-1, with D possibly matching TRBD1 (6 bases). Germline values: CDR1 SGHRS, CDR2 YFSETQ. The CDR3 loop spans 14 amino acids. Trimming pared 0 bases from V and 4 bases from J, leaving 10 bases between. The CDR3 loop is CASSLVGAVTEAFF. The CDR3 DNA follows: TGCGCCAGCAGCTTGGTGGGGGCGGTCACTGAAGCTTTCTTT.

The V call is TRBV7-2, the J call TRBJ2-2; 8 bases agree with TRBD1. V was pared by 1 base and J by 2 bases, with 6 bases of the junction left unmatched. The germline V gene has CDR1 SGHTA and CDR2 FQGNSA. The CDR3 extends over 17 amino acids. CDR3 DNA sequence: TGTGCCAGCAGCTTAGTTGGACAGGGTTTTAACACCGGGGAGCTGTTTTTT. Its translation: CASSLVGQGFNTGELFF.

The CDR3 DNA reads as TGTGCCAGCAGCTTAGCCCCTATCGGGGGGGCTGATACGCAGTATTTT. Its protein is CASSLAPIGGADTQYF. The chain couples TRBV7-3 to TRBJ2-3, with 8 positions matching TRBD2. The J segment lost 6 bases and the V segment lost 2 bases, leaving 10 bases of the junction unmatched. CDR1 and CDR2 from the germline V gene are SGHTA and FQGTGA. The CDR3 has 16 residues. Complete variable domain (other parts from reference TRBV7-3 and TRBJ2-3): GAGVSQTPSNKVTEKGKYVELRCDPISGHTALYWYRQSLGQGPEFLIYFQGTGAADDSGLPNDRFFAVRPEGSVSTLKIQRTERGDSAVYLCASSLAPIGGADTQYFGPGTRLTVL.

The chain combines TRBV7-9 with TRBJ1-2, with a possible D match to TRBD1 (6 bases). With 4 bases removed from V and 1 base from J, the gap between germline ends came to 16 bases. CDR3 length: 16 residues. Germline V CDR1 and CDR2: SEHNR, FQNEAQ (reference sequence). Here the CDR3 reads CASSSRKGQLNYGYTF. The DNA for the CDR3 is TGTGCCAGCAGCTCACGGAAGGGACAACTTAACTATGGCTACACCTTC.

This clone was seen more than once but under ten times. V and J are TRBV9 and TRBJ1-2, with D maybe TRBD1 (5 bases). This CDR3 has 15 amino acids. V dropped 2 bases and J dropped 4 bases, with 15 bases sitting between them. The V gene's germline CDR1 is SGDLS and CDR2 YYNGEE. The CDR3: CASSVGGTAIYGYTF. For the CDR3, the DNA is TGTGCCAGCAGCGTGGGGGGTACAGCAATCTATGGCTACACCTTC.

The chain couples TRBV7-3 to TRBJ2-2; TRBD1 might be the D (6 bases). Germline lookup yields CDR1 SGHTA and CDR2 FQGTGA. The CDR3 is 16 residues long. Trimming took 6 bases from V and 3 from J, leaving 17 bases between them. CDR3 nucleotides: TGTGCCAGCAGTCCACCCAGGGGTGGGGACACCGGGGAGCTGTTTTTT. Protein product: CASSPPRGGDTGELFF.

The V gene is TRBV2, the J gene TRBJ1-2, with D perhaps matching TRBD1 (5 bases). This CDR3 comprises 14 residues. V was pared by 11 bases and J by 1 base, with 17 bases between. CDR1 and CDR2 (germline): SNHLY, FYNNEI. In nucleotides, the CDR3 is TGTGCCCGCGGGGGACGGACCCGTAACTATGGCTACACCTTC. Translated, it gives CARGGRTRNYGYTF.

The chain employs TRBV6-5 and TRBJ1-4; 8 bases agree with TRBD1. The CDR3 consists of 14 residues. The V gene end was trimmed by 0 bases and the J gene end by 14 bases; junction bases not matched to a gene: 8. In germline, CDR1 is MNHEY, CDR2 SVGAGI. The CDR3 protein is CASSYSGQGGKLFF. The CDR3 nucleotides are TGTGCCAGCAGTTACTCAGGACAGGGAGGGAAGCTGTTTTTT.

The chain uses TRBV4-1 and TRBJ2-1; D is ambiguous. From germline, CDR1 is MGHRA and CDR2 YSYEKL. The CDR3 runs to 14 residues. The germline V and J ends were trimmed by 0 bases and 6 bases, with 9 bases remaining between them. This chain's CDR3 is CASSQDIGRNEQFF. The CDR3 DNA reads TGCGCCAGCAGCCAAGATATCGGCCGCAATGAGCAGTTCTTC.

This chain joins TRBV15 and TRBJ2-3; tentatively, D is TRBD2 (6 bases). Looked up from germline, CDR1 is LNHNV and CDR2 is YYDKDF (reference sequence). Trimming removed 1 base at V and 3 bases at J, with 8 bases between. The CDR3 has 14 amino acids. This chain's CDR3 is CATSRGTITDTQYF. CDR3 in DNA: TGTGCCACCAGCAGAGGGACTATTACAGATACGCAGTATTTT. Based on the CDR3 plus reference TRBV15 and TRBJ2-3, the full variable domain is DAMVIQNPRYQVTQFGKPVTLSCSQTLNHNVMYWYQQKSSQAPKLLFHYYDKDFNNEADTPDNFQSRRPNTSFCFLDIRSPGLGDTAMYLCATSRGTITDTQYFGPGTRLTVL.

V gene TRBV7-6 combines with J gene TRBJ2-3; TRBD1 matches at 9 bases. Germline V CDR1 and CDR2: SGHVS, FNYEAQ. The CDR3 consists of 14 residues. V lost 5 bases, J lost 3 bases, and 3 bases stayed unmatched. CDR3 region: CASSTGQGTDTQYF. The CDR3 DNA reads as TGTGCCAGCAGCACGGGACAGGGTACAGATACGCAGTATTTT. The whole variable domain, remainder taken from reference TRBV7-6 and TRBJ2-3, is GAGVSQSPRYKVTKRGQDVALRCDPISGHVSLYWYRQALGQGPEFLTYFNYEAQQDKSGLPNDRFSAERPEGSISTLTIQRTEQRDSAMYRCASSTGQGTDTQYFGPGTRLTVL.

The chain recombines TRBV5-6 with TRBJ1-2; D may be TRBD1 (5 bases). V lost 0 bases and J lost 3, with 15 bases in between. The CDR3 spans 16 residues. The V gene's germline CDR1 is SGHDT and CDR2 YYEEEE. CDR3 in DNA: TGTGCCAGCAGCTTGGGCCCGGGACGAAAGGACTATGGCTACACCTTC. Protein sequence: CASSLGPGRKDYGYTF.